Following are 23 T cell receptor beta chains from one sample sequenced in a study of T cells after yellow fever vaccination. Using its own MiXCR run on the 5' RACE reads, TCRdb lists one record per CDR3 protein. The sample holds 300,000 or so distinct CDR3 sequences, roughly 6.8% seen once. The specimen comprised PBMCs, sampled around 45 days after the first yellow fever vaccination. The receptor set was obtained from a man in his late teens or twenties who received the YFV17D yellow fever vaccine.

This clonotype has at least ten counts. The rearrangement uses TRBV5-1 and TRBJ2-3; TRBD1 might be the D (6 bases). V was clipped by 7 bases and J by 4 bases, with 19 bases between them. The CDR3 runs to 15 residues. Germline V gene data show CDR1 as SGHRS and CDR2 as YFSETQ. The CDR3 here is CASGSGAVGPDTQYF. The CDR3 DNA follows: TGCGCCAGCGGGTCAGGGGCCGTTGGCCCAGATACGCAGTATTTT.

The V gene is TRBV20-1, the J gene TRBJ2-3; a weak D match, TRBD2 (6 bases). The V and J ends lost 0 bases and 1 base respectively, with 11 bases between them. Germline lookup yields CDR1 DFQATT and CDR2 SNEGSKA (reference sequence). The CDR3 extends over 15 amino acids. CDR3 in amino acids: CSARDGASGTDTQYF. The CDR3 region has the DNA TGCAGTGCTAGAGATGGGGCTAGCGGCACAGATACGCAGTATTTT.

The rearrangement links TRBV29-1 to TRBJ2-5; 7 bases align to TRBD2. The junction had 6 bases not matched to a gene; V was cut back by 6 bases and J by 2 bases. Looked up from germline, CDR1 is SQVTM and CDR2 is ANQGSEA. The CDR3 spans 13 residues. The CDR3 is CSVYFGGQETQYF. Written as DNA, the CDR3 is TGCAGCGTCTACTTCGGGGGGCAAGAGACCCAGTACTTC. The full variable domain, its missing parts supplied by reference TRBV29-1 and TRBJ2-5, is SAVISQKPSRDICQRGTSLTIQCQVDSQVTMMFWYRQQPGQSLTLIATANQGSEATYESGFVIDKFPISRPNLTFSTLTVSNMSPEDSSIYLCSVYFGGQETQYFGPGTRLLVL.

This clonotype was counted at least ten times. The rearrangement links TRBV9 to TRBJ2-1, with 8 bases matching TRBD1. Germline-derived CDR1 and CDR2 are SGDLS and YYNGEE. Unmatched junction bases numbered 4, after V lost 4 bases and J lost 1 base. The CDR3 has 15 amino acids. Here the CDR3 DNA reads TGTGCCAGCAGCCGTACAGGGGGTTCCTACAATGAGCAGTTCTTC. This encodes CASSRTGGSYNEQFF.

The chain recombines TRBV3-1 with TRBJ2-2; D is uncertain. Trimming stripped 2 bases from V and 6 bases from J, with 4 bases between. The CDR3 totals 12 residues. Germline values: CDR1 LGHDT, CDR2 YNNKEL (reference sequence). CDR3 region: CASSQIAGELFF. CDR3 DNA: TGTGCCAGCAGCCAAATTGCCGGGGAGCTGTTTTTT.

This clonotype was detected a few times. The rearrangement uses TRBV6-5 and TRBJ1-1, with D perhaps TRBD1 (5 bases). The germline V and J ends were trimmed by 0 bases and 6 bases, with 14 bases remaining between them. Germline V CDR1 and CDR2: MNHEY, SVGAGI. The CDR3 is 15 residues long. The CDR3 coding sequence is TGTGCCAGCAGTTACTCGGGGTTGAGGGGTTCTGAAGCTTTCTTT. Its translation: CASSYSGLRGSEAFF.

This chain joins TRBV2 and TRBJ1-6; no reliable D call. CDR3 length: 15 residues. CDR1 is SNHLY and CDR2 is FYNNEI in the germline V gene. Trimming pared 3 bases from V and 9 bases from J, leaving 15 bases between. This chain's CDR3 is CASSEVFEVSSPLHF. The CDR3 DNA sequence: TGTGCCAGCAGTGAGGTCTTTGAGGTTTCTTCACCCCTCCACTTT.

The table lists this clonotype with many counts. The CDR3 here is CASSLVGLAGGPHEQFF. The CDR3 DNA reads as TGTGCCAGCAGCTTAGTGGGACTAGCGGGGGGGCCTCATGAGCAGTTCTTC. This chain links TRBV7-2 with TRBJ2-1; 16 bases fit TRBD2. J was trimmed by 8 bases and V by 1 base; bases with no gene match: 5. The CDR3 extends over 17 amino acids. CDR1 and CDR2 from the germline V gene are SGHTA and FQGNSA.

In this sample, this clonotype turned up a few times. The chain couples TRBV20-1 to TRBJ1-1; D gene uncertain. Trimming took 7 bases from V and 3 from J, leaving 21 bases between them. The CDR3 is made up of 15 amino acids. Germline CDR1 and CDR2: DFQATT and SNEGSKA (reference sequence). The CDR3 nucleotides read TGCAGTGTCACGACACTCACCCGCCAGGACACTGAAGCTTTCTTT. It codes for CSVTTLTRQDTEAFF.

This clonotype has a count of ten or more. This chain joins TRBV15 and TRBJ2-1, with TRBD1 matching over 9 bases. The CDR3 has 16 amino acids. The germline V gene has CDR1 LNHNV and CDR2 YYDKDF (reference sequence). V dropped 0 bases and J dropped 5; count of bases not matched to a gene: 5. The CDR3, as DNA: TGTGCCACCAGCAGAGACCGGGACAGGGCAAACAATGAGCAGTTCTTC. Protein: CATSRDRDRANNEQFF.

This clonotype was picked up a small number of times. V gene TRBV6-5 combines with J gene TRBJ1-3, with D perhaps TRBD1 (5 bases). The CDR3 length is 14 residues. V was trimmed by 2 bases and J by 0 bases, leaving 5 bases between them. CDR1 MNHEY and CDR2 SVGAGI come from the germline V gene. For the CDR3, the DNA is TGTGCCAGCAGTTACGGACACTCTGGAAACACCATATATTTT. This encodes CASSYGHSGNTIYF.

This clonotype was picked up many times. The chain has TRBV12-3 or TRBV12-4 and TRBJ1-2; 10 bases are a match to TRBD1. Trimming cost V 5 bases and J 5 bases; bases outside gene matches: 2. CDR3 length: 13 amino acids. CDR3 nucleotides: TGTGCCAGCAGTCGACAGGGGGCGTATGGCTACACCTTC. Translation: CASSRQGAYGYTF.

A few counts support this clonotype. The J gene is TRBJ2-5, the V gene TRBV7-2; TRBD1 might be the D (6 bases). The CDR3 consists of 14 residues. V gave up 1 base and J gave up 5 bases, with 11 bases separating them. CDR1 is SGHTA, CDR2 FQGNSA, per germline. CDR3 in DNA: TGTGCCAGCAGCTTAGGGCCAGGGGTCGAGACCCAGTACTTC. Translated, it gives CASSLGPGVETQYF.

V usage is TRBV11-2 and J usage is TRBJ1-5; D remains ambiguous. Germline CDR1 SGHAT, CDR2 FQNNGV. Trimming cost V 1 base and J 4 bases, with 11 bases left between them. The CDR3 sequence is 15 residues long. CDR3 amino acids: CASSLVSGMNQPQHF. CDR3 nucleotide sequence: TGTGCCAGCAGCTTAGTTTCTGGGATGAATCAGCCCCAGCATTTT.

Only a few counts were recorded for this clonotype. This chain uses TRBV5-1 with TRBJ2-5, with D maybe TRBD2 (6 bases). The CDR3 is made up of 16 amino acids. Trimming took 0 bases from V and 4 from J, leaving 16 bases between them. Germline V gene lookup returns CDR1 SGHRS and CDR2 YFSETQ. CDR3 amino acids: CASSLADSGRGETQYF. The CDR3 DNA follows: TGCGCCAGCAGCTTGGCCGATAGCGGTAGGGGAGAGACCCAGTACTTC. The whole variable domain, filled in from reference TRBV5-1 and TRBJ2-5, reads KAGVTQTPRYLIKTRGQQVTLSCSPISGHRSVSWYQQTPGQGLQFLFEYFSETQRNKGNFPGRFSGRQFSNSRSEMNVSTLELGDSALYLCASSLADSGRGETQYFGPGTRLLVL.

This clonotype was observed a handful of times. The DNA of the CDR3 is TGCAGTGCTGCGAGCCCGCTGTTCGGGGTATTTAACACTGAAGCTTTCTTT. It encodes CSAASPLFGVFNTEAFF. This rearrangement joins TRBV20-1 to TRBJ1-1, with D unclear. Between the trimmed V and J ends, which lost 5 bases and 2 bases, there was a span of 24 bases. From germline, CDR1 is DFQATT and CDR2 SNEGSKA (reference sequence). This CDR3 contains 17 residues.

The chain is built from TRBV5-4 and TRBJ2-3, with D perhaps TRBD1 or TRBD2 (5 bases each). The CDR3 runs to 15 residues. V lost 4 bases, J lost 6 bases, and 18 bases lay in between. Germline CDR1 SGHNT, CDR2 YYREEE (reference sequence). CDR3 sequence: CASSLLEGLTDTQYF. The CDR3 DNA reads TGTGCCAGCAGCCTACTAGAGGGGCTGACGGATACGCAGTATTTT.

This clonotype was picked up a small number of times. The chain employs TRBV7-9 and TRBJ2-1; D perhaps matches TRBD2 (6 bases). From germline, CDR1 is SEHNR and CDR2 FQNEAQ (reference sequence). The CDR3 consists of 13 residues. The CDR3 loop reads CVTLAPNYNEQFF. CDR3 in DNA: TGTGTAACGCTAGCGCCCAACTACAATGAGCAGTTCTTC.

This clonotype was picked up a small number of times. The chain is built from TRBV5-1 and TRBJ2-5; possibly TRBD2 for D (5 bases). Trimming removed 4 bases from V and 2 bases from J, with 21 bases in between. Germline V lookup: CDR1 SGHRS, CDR2 YFSETQ. CDR3 length equals 17 residues. The CDR3 here is CASSQFPPPGSQETQYF. Here the CDR3 DNA reads TGCGCCAGCAGCCAGTTTCCCCCCCCGGGAAGTCAAGAGACCCAGTACTTC.

This clonotype was detected many times. The V gene is TRBV19, the J gene TRBJ2-5, with 7 bases that match TRBD1. J lost 2 bases, V lost 6 bases, and 3 bases had no gene match. The CDR3 runs 13 residues. Per the germline V gene, CDR1 is LNHDA and CDR2 is SQIVND (reference sequence). The CDR3 spells CASRGTAQETQYF. The CDR3 DNA is TGTGCCAGTAGGGGGACAGCACAAGAGACCCAGTACTTC.

This clonotype was seen a handful of times. The chain has TRBV7-9 and TRBJ1-2; 9 bases match TRBD1. The CDR3 length is 16 residues. V lost 1 base, J lost 2 bases, and 5 bases stayed unmatched. Germline CDR1 and CDR2: SEHNR and FQNEAQ (reference sequence). The DNA for the CDR3 is TGTGCCAGCAGCTTAGGGCTACAGGGGGCCAACTATGGCTACACCTTC. It specifies CASSLGLQGANYGYTF. Together with reference TRBV7-9 and TRBJ1-2, the CDR3 gives the full variable domain: DTGVSQNPRHKITKRGQNVTFRCDPISEHNRLYWYRQTLGQGPEFLTYFQNEAQLEKSRLLSDRFSAERPKGSFSTLEIQRTEQGDSAMYLCASSLGLQGANYGYTFGSGTRLTVV.

V is TRBV10-3 and J is TRBJ1-3, with D possibly being TRBD1 (6 bases). V was shortened by 8 bases and J by 3 bases, with 14 bases between the two germline ends. Germline V gives CDR1 ENHRY, CDR2 SYGVKD. This CDR3 contains 14 residues. The CDR3 sequence: CAIGGGSLGNTIYF. As DNA, the CDR3 is TGTGCCATCGGAGGGGGATCCCTTGGAAACACCATATATTTT.

This clonotype was seen repeatedly, ten times or more. The V and J genes are TRBV29-1 and TRBJ1-2, with a tentative D call TRBD1 (6 bases). V was cut by 3 bases and J by 4 bases, with 9 bases left in between. The CDR3 is 12 residues long. In germline, CDR1 is SQVTM, CDR2 ANQGSEA. CDR3 loop: CSVEGGLYGYTF. CDR3 nucleotides: TGCAGCGTTGAGGGGGGCCTCTATGGCTACACCTTC. Full variable domain (missing parts from reference TRBV29-1 and TRBJ1-2): SAVISQKPSRDICQRGTSLTIQCQVDSQVTMMFWYRQQPGQSLTLIATANQGSEATYESGFVIDKFPISRPNLTFSTLTVSNMSPEDSSIYLCSVEGGLYGYTFGSGTRLTVV.